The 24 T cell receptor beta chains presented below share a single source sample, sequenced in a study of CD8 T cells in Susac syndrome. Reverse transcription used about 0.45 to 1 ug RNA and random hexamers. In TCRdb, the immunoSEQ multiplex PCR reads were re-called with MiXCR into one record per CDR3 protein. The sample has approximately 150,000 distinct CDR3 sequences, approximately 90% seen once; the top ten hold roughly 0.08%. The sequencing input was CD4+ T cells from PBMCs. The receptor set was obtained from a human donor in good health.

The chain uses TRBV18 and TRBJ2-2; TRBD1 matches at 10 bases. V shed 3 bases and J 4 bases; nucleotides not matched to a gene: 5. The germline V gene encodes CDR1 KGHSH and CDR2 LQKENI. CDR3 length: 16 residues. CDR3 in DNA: TGTGCCAGCTCACCGGGACAGGGGATGATCACCGGGGAGCTGTTTTTT. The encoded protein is CASSPGQGMITGELFF.

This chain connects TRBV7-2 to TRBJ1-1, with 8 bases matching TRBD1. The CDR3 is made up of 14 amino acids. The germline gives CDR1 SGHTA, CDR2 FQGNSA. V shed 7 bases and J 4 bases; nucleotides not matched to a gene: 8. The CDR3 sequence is CASTHLGQATEAFF. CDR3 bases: TGTGCCAGCACCCACCTGGGACAGGCCACTGAAGCTTTCTTT. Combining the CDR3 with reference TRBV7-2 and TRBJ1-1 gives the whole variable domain GAGVSQSPSNKVTEKGKDVELRCDPISGHTALYWYRQSLGQGLEFLIYFQGNSAPDKSGLPSDRFSAERTGGSVSTLTIQRTQQEDSAVYLCASTHLGQATEAFFGQGTRLTVV.

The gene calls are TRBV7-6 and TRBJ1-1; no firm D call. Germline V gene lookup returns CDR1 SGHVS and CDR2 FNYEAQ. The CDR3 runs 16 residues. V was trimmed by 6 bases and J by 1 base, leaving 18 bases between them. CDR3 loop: CASSSGAIRTNTEAFF. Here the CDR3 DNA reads TGTGCCAGCAGTTCCGGCGCAATCCGTACGAACACTGAAGCTTTCTTT.

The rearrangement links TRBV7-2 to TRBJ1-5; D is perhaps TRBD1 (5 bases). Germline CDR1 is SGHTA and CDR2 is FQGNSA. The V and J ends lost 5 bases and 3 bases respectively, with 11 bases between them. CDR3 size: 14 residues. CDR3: CASSGWGSNQPQHF. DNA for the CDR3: TGTGCCAGCAGCGGGTGGGGGTCCAATCAGCCCCAGCATTTT.

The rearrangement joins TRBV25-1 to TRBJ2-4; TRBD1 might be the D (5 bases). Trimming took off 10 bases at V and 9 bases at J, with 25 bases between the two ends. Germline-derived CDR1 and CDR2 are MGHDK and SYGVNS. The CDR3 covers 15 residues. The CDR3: CATSDLGPGRGIQYF. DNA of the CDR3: TGTGCCACCTCTGACCTGGGGCCGGGTCGCGGCATTCAGTACTTC.

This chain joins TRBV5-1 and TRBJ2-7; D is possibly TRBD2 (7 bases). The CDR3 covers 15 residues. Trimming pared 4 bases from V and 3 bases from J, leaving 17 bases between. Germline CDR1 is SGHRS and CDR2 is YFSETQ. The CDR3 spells CASSPPGGTIYEQYF. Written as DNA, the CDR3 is TGCGCCAGCAGCCCCCCCGGGGGGACAATCTACGAGCAGTACTTC.

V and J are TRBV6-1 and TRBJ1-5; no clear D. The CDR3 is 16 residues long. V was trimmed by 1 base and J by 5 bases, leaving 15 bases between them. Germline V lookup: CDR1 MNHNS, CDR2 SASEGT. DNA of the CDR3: TGTGCCAGCAGTGAAGACCCGGGCCGCGGCTATCAGCCCCAGCATTTT. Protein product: CASSEDPGRGYQPQHF.

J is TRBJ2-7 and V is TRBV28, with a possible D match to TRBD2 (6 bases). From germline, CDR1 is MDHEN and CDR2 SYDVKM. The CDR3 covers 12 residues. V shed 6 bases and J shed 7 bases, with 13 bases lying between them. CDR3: CASSAGSEEQYF. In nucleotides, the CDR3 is TGTGCCAGCAGCGCGGGGAGCGAAGAGCAGTACTTC.

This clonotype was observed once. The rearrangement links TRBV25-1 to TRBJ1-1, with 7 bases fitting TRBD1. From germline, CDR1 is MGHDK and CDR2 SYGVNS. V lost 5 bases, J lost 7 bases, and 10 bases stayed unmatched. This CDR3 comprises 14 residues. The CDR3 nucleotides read TGTGCCAGCAGTTCCCGGGGACAGCCCGGTGAAGCTTTCTTT. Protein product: CASSSRGQPGEAFF.

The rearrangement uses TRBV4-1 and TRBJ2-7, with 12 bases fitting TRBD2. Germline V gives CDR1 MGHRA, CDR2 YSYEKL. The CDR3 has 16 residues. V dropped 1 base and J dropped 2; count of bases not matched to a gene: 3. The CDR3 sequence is CASSQGLAGATYEQYF. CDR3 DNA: TGCGCCAGCAGCCAAGGACTAGCGGGAGCCACCTACGAGCAGTACTTC.

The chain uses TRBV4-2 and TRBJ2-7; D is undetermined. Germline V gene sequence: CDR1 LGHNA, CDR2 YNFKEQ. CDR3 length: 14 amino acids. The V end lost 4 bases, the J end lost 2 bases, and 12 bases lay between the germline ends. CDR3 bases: TGTGCCAGCAGCCCCAGACACGATCCCTACGAGCAGTACTTC. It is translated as CASSPRHDPYEQYF.

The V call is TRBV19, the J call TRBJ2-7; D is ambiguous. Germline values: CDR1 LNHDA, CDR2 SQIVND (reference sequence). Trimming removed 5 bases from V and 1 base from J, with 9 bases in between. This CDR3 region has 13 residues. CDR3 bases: TGTGCCAGTAGTCAGCCCGGTTCCTACGAGCAGTACTTC. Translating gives CASSQPGSYEQYF.

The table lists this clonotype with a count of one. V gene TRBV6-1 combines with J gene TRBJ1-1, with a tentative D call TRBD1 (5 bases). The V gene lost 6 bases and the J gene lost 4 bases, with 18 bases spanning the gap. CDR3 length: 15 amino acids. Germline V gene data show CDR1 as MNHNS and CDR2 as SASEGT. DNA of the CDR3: TGTGCCAGCAGAGTACAACCCAGGGAGGCCACTGAAGCTTTCTTT. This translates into CASRVQPREATEAFF.

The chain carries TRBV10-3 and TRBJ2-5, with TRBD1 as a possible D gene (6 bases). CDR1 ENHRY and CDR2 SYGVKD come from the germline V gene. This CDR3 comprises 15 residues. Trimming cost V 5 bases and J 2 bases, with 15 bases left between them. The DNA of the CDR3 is TGTGCCATCAGTAGAACCTGGGACACTCAAGAGACCCAGTACTTC. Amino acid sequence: CAISRTWDTQETQYF.

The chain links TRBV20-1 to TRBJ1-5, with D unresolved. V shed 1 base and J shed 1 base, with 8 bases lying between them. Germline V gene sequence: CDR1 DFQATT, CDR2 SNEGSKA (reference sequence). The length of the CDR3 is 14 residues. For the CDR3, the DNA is TGCAGTGCTAGAGGAGGGCCGAGCAATCAGCCCCAGCATTTT. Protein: CSARGGPSNQPQHF.

In nucleotides, the CDR3 is TGTGCCAGCTCACCATATCAGGGCTCAAGCTCTGGAAACACCATATATTTT. Its protein product is CASSPYQGSSSGNTIYF. V is TRBV18 and J is TRBJ1-3; possibly TRBD1 for D (5 bases). V was pared by 2 bases and J by 0 bases, with 14 bases between. CDR1 KGHSH and CDR2 LQKENI come from the germline V gene. This CDR3 region has 17 residues.

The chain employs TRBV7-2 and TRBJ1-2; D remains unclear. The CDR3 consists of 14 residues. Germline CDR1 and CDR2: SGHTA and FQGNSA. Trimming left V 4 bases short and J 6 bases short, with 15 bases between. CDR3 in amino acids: CASSSGRGGNGYTF. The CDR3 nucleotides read TGTGCCAGCAGCTCGGGTCGGGGAGGGAATGGCTACACCTTC.

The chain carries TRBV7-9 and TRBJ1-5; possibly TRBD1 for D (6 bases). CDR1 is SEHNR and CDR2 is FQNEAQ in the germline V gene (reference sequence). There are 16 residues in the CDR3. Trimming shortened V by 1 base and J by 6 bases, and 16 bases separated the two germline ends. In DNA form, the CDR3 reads TGTGCCAGCAGCTTAGGAGCGACAGGTCGAGGTCAGCCCCAGCATTTT. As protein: CASSLGATGRGQPQHF.

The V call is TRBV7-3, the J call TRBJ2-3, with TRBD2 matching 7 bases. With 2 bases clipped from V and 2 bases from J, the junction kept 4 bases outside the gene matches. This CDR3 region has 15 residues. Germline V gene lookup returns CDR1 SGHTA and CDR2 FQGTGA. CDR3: CASSLDGTTTDTQYF. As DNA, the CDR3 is TGTGCCAGCAGCTTAGACGGGACTACCACAGATACGCAGTATTTT.

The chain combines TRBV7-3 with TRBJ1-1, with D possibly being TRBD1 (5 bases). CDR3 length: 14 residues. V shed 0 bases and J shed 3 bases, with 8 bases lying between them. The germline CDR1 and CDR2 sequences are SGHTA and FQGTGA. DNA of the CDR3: TGTGCCAGCAGCTTAACCGGGGGGGACACTGAAGCTTTCTTT. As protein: CASSLTGGDTEAFF. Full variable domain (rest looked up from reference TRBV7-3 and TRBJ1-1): GAGVSQTPSNKVTEKGKYVELRCDPISGHTALYWYRQSLGQGPEFLIYFQGTGAADDSGLPNDRFFAVRPEGSVSTLKIQRTERGDSAVYLCASSLTGGDTEAFFGQGTRLTVV.

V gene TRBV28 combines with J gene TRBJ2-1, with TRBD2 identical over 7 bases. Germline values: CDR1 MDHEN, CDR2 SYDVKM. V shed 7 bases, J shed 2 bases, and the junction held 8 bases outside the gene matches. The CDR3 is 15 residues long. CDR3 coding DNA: TGTGCCAGCACCTTAGGGGAGGGGCCCTACAATGAGCAGTTCTTC. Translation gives CASTLGEGPYNEQFF.

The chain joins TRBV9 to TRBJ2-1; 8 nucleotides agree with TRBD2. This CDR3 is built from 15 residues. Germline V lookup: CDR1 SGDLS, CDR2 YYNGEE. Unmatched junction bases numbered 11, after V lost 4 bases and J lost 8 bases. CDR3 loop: CASSLSSGLMYEQFF. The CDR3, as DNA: TGTGCCAGCAGCCTCTCTAGCGGGCTCATGTATGAGCAGTTCTTC.

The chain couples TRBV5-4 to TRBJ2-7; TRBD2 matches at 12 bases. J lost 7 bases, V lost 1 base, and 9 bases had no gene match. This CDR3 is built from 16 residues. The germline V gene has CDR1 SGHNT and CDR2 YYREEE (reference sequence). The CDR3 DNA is TGTGCCAGCAGCTTGCCTAGCGGGAGGGGGGCACGGGAGCAGTACTTC. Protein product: CASSLPSGRGAREQYF.

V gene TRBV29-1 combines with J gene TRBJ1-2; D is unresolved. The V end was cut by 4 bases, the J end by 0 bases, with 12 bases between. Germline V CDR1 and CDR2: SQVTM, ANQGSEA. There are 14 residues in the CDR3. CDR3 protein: CSVGRAVANYGYTF. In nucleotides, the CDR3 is TGCAGCGTTGGACGGGCTGTAGCTAACTATGGCTACACCTTC.